The rows below give T cell receptor beta chains drawn from one sample of a study of cytomegalovirus exposure and HLA in healthy donors. The method was immunoSEQ multiplex PCR; TCRdb's version includes in-frame clones alone and lacks a portion of them. The sample has tens of thousands of clones, 90% to 96% seen once. The sequenced sample consisted of PBMCs. The receptor set was obtained from a young man in good health and CMV-seropositive. Each CDR3 is given without its conserved first and last residue. Clone size is given for some rows only: seen once, a few or many times, or a class if the clone is expanded.

.	TRBV21-1	TRBJ2-7	ASSKLTGGSSYEQY
.	TRBV5-1	TRBJ2-2	ASKVSDRAYPGELF
.	TRBV5-4	TRBJ2-6	ASSLDVQGASGANVLT
.	TRBV10-2	TRBJ1-2	ASSERTEGYT
.	TRBV19	TRBJ1-5	ASSSGTGGGQPQH
.	TRBV7-9	TRBJ2-3	ASSLSGSIVTQY
.	TRBV27	TRBJ2-7	ASSSPEANSYEQY
.	TRBV2	TRBJ1-4	ASKNSAGSNEKLF
.	TRBV6-6	TRBJ1-4	ASSYHRQTTNEKLF
.	TRBV6-5	TRBJ1-2	ASSAGGTVIYGYT
.	TRBV10-3	TRBJ2-1	AIRDSGSPYNEQF
.	TRBV7-8	TRBJ1-1	ASSLEVRTEAF
.	TRBV11-3	TRBJ2-3	ASSSRQGPTDTQY
.	TRBV7-2	TRBJ2-5	ASSLGTGQETQY
.	TRBV4-1	TRBJ2-1	ASSQVKANEQF
.	TRBV7-8	TRBJ2-5	ASSPPRGRSHQETQY
.	TRBV11-2	TRBJ2-2	ASSLDLVQGGTGELF
once	TRBV19	TRBJ1-2	ASTTRGPFGYT
.	TRBV9	TRBJ2-3	ASSVAASGGTDTQY
once	TRBV11-3	TRBJ2-2	ASSSLAGGTGELF
.	TRBV11-3	TRBJ2-1	ASSPRGYNEQF
.	TRBV5-1	TRBJ2-5	ASSLTGETQY
.	TRBV13	TRBJ1-5	ASSSRGKSNQPQH
.	TRBV27	TRBJ2-5	ASQGGETQY
.	TRBV5-1	TRBJ1-1	ASSRTGANTEAF
.	TRBV7-8	TRBJ2-2	ASSFDGGRNTGELF
once	TRBV7-9	TRBJ2-7	ASSLAGRAPYEQY
.	TRBV15	TRBJ2-3	ATSEGGVNTDTQY
.	TRBV28	TRBJ2-7	ASLDRADFDEQY
.	TRBV12-1	TRBJ2-7	ASFRLAGDGEQY
.	TRBV10-3	TRBJ2-3	AISDQAGGTDTQY
.	TRBV9	TRBJ1-5	ASSQELSGQPQH
.	TRBV27	TRBJ1-2	ASSLRQGLMDGYT
.	TRBV14	TRBJ2-1	ASSTGGGNEQF
.	TRBV11-3	TRBJ2-1	ASSLARGYNEQF
.	TRBV28	TRBJ2-5	ASSFPWGSADKETQY
.	TRBV7-9	TRBJ2-7	ASSLQDYEQY
.	TRBV28	TRBJ2-2	ASSPPGGRVTGELF
.	TRBV15	TRBJ1-2	ATSRATGLRNYGYT
.	TRBV11-2	TRBJ1-2	ASSRPRETNYGYT
.	TRBV21-1	TRBJ2-7	ASSERQGRDEQY
.	TRBV6-5	TRBJ2-7	ASSLHGQGSSEQY